This TCR beta chain is drawn from a study of neurological immune-mediated disorders. This clonotype was observed many times. As yet, its antigen is unknown. Trimming removed 1 base at V and 4 bases at J, with 2 bases between. CDR1 and CDR2 from the germline V gene are LGHDT and YNNKEL (reference sequence). The CDR3 contains 11 residues. Overall study results and limits: Expanded clones shared no identical CDR3 amino acid sequences across subjects, which suggested private TCR-beta repertoires in all groups. In HTLV-1-associated myelopathy, TCR clonal expansion was greatest, and in multiple sclerosis it was least, below healthy controls.

Synthesis of cDNA was carried out by template-switch 5'RACE. The reaction used 10-nucleotide random UMIs. Every sequencing run generated over 190 million TCR-beta sequences from 15-18 subjects. TCRdb analysed the 5' RACE reads with MiXCR anew, one entry per CDR3 protein. This sample has fewer than 75,000 distinct CDR3 sequences, with 4.5% found just once. This chain links TRBV3-1 with TRBJ2-7; D call uncertain. Input material: PBMCs. The source is a man aged 30-40 years with multiple sclerosis. As DNA, the CDR3 is TGTGCCAGCAGCCAAGCGTACGAGCAGTACTTC. Its translation: CASSQAYEQYF.